This T cell receptor beta chain was observed in a study of cytomegalovirus exposure and HLA in healthy donors. CDR1 is SGHTA and CDR2 is FQGTGA in the germline V gene. This CDR3 comprises 14 residues. V lost 2 bases, J lost 2 bases, and 7 bases lay in between. PCR was performed using 60 Vbeta and 13 Jbeta primers. Using immunoSEQ multiplex PCR, the repertoire was profiled, and TCRdb retains in-frame clones only, with some absent. Altogether almost 90,000 clones are present, 85% being singletons, with the ten largest covering nearly 7.5%. The sequence came from a man aged 35-49 years in good health and CMV-seropositive. This chain joins TRBV7-3 and TRBJ2-4, with unresolved D. Input material: PBMCs. Here the CDR3 reads CASSLGRTKNIQYF. As DNA, the CDR3 is TGTGCCAGCAGCTTAGGCAGGACCAAAAACATTCAGTACTTC.